This T cell receptor beta chain was found in a study of blood T cell repertoires in COVID-19. Study summary: Samples taken during acute and convalescent COVID-19 were collected in the United States, Italy and Spain. In each case, the material was cDNA or gDNA derived from T cells, B-cell-depleted T cells, or PBMCs.

The V gene's germline CDR1 is MNHEY and CDR2 SMNVEV (reference sequence). There are 16 residues in the CDR3. The V end was cut by 3 bases, the J end by 5 bases, with 18 bases between. The authors' processing: For nucleated cells, counts were estimated from reference gene primer amplification. Using immunoSEQ multiplex PCR, the repertoire was profiled, and TCRdb retains in-frame clones only, with some absent. V, J and clone size are taken as reported in that table, and D and trimming were inferred from the DNA itself. The table lists about 120,000 clones, 82% of them singletons. The chain carries TRBV27 and TRBJ2-3; a possible D gene is TRBD2 (5 bases). The TCR originated in a man aged 65-85 years with active or convalescent COVID-19. The sequenced sample consisted of peripheral blood. The CDR3 DNA is TGTGCCAGCAGTTTCGCAAATATCGGGGTTGGAGATACGCAGTATTTT. It yields the protein CASSFANIGVGDTQYF.